This T cell receptor beta chain was retrieved from a study of blood T cell repertoires in COVID-19. The table came from immunoSEQ multiplex PCR; TCRdb's copy has only in-frame clones and leaves some out. In the table there are over 85,000 clones, 91% of which are singletons. After removal of 0 bases from V and 5 bases from J, the junction contained 11 bases not matched to a gene. CDR3 size: 17 residues. Per the germline V gene, CDR1 is SGHRS and CDR2 is YFSETQ. The clonotype was recovered from a man younger than 30 with acute or convalescent COVID-19. This chain uses TRBV5-1 with TRBJ1-5, with TRBD1 identical over 7 bases. Sequenced material: peripheral blood. The DNA for the CDR3 is TGCGCCAGCAGCTTGGGCCCCGTCGGACAGGAGGATCAGCCCCAGCATTTT. Translating gives CASSLGPVGQEDQPQHF.